The 16 T cell receptor beta chains below were found in one sample sequenced in a study of OX40 agonist ivuxolimab in advanced cancers. TCRdb's table, derived via immunoSEQ multiplex PCR, lists solely in-frame clones and lacks some. The table lists fewer than 130,000 clones, approximately 90% of them singletons, with less than 0.3% in the top ten. Sequencing used CD4+ or CD8+ T cells sorted from blood, obtained in a trial of the OX40 agonist ivuxolimab. The source is an adult with an advanced solid tumor such as melanoma, head and neck, liver or kidney cancer.

The chain has TRBV10-3 and TRBJ2-5; D is uncertain. Germline loops: CDR1 ENHRY, CDR2 SYGVKD. The CDR3 extends over 12 amino acids. V lost 3 bases and J 1 base, leaving 3 bases between the germline ends. For the CDR3, the DNA is TGTGCCATCAGTGACGCCCAAGAGACCCAGTACTTC. Its protein product is CAISDAQETQYF.

This clone has more than one count but fewer than ten. The V and J genes are TRBV9 and TRBJ1-5; D gene unclear. There are 14 residues in the CDR3. CDR1 and CDR2 from the germline V gene are SGDLS and YYNGEE. V was trimmed by 3 bases and J by 0 bases, leaving 7 bases between them. CDR3 bases: TGTGCCAGCAGCGGCCCAGATAGCAATCAGCCCCAGCATTTT. This codes for CASSGPDSNQPQHF.

The chain is built from TRBV30 and TRBJ1-4; no firm D call. There are 14 residues in the CDR3. In germline, CDR1 is GTSNPN, CDR2 SVGIG (reference sequence). V lost 1 base, J lost 3 bases, and 9 bases lay in between. The DNA of the CDR3 is TGTGCCTGGAGTGACCGGGGTCCTAATGAAAAACTGTTTTTT. This sequence encodes CAWSDRGPNEKLFF.

This chain joins TRBV28 and TRBJ1-4; 7 nucleotides match TRBD1. J lost 6 bases, V lost 6 bases, and 13 bases had no gene match. The CDR3 length is 16 residues. Germline V lookup: CDR1 MDHEN, CDR2 SYDVKM. The CDR3 DNA is TGTGCCAGCAGAACTCGGGACAGCACCCTTCATGAAAAACTGTTTTTT. This codes for CASRTRDSTLHEKLFF.

The chain joins TRBV9 to TRBJ2-5; 7 bases fit TRBD2. This CDR3 has 16 residues. After removal of 4 bases from V and 1 base from J, the junction contained 10 bases not matched to a gene. CDR1 and CDR2 from the germline V gene are SGDLS and YYNGEE. The CDR3 loop is CASSQSGGGIQETQYF. Written as DNA, the CDR3 is TGTGCCAGCAGCCAGTCAGGCGGGGGAATCCAAGAGACCCAGTACTTC.

In its sample, this clone was seen a few times. The V and J genes are TRBV6-6 and TRBJ1-6; D is possibly TRBD1 (6 bases). Germline V gene data show CDR1 as MNHNY and CDR2 as SVGAGI (reference sequence). With 2 bases removed from V and 13 bases from J, the gap between germline ends came to 12 bases. This CDR3 is built from 13 residues. CDR3: CASSYGLGGPLHF. In DNA form, the CDR3 reads TGTGCCAGCAGTTACGGGCTAGGGGGTCCCCTCCACTTT.

V is TRBV4-3 and J is TRBJ2-1; D is ambiguous. CDR1 and CDR2 from the germline V gene are LGHNA and YSLEER. This CDR3 region has 15 residues. V gave up 0 bases and J gave up 5 bases, with 11 bases separating them. The chain's CDR3 is CASSQEGQGNNEQFF. The DNA for the CDR3 is TGCGCCAGCAGCCAAGAAGGGCAAGGTAACAATGAGCAGTTCTTC.

Turning to this clone: The CDR3 ends on some other residue instead of the conserved phenylalanine or tryptophan, so this is likely a read error. The chain couples TRBV6-6 to TRBJ1-2; the D is unclear. CDR3 size: 13 residues. Germline CDR1 MNHNY, CDR2 SVGAGI (reference sequence). V was trimmed by 0 bases and J by 7 bases, leaving 9 bases between them. The DNA of the CDR3 is TGTGCCAGCAGTTACTCCGACCAAGGTGGCTACACCTCC. This sequence encodes CASSYSDQGGYTS.

V usage is TRBV15 and J usage is TRBJ2-7, with 12 bases aligning to TRBD1. Germline V lookup: CDR1 LNHNV, CDR2 YYDKDF (reference sequence). The J segment lost 6 bases and the V segment lost 6 bases, leaving 6 bases of the junction unmatched. This CDR3 is 14 amino acids long. The CDR3 region is CATSRDRGLVEQYF. The CDR3, as DNA: TGTGCCACCAGTCGGGACAGGGGGCTGGTCGAGCAGTACTTC.

V usage is TRBV19 and J usage is TRBJ2-7; possible D gene TRBD1, 5 bases. Germline V gene lookup returns CDR1 LNHDA and CDR2 SQIVND (reference sequence). This CDR3 is 15 amino acids long. Trimming removed 4 bases from V and 2 bases from J, with 15 bases in between. CDR3 coding DNA: TGTGCCAGTAGTACCGGACCATCAGGGCCCTACGAGCAGTACTTC. Its translation: CASSTGPSGPYEQYF.

The rearrangement joins TRBV19 to TRBJ2-5; a weak D match, TRBD2 (6 bases). The CDR3 sequence is 14 residues long. V gave up 3 bases and J gave up 2 bases, with 10 bases separating them. The germline V gene has CDR1 LNHDA and CDR2 SQIVND (reference sequence). The CDR3 nucleotides are TGTGCCAGTAGTATCTCTAGCGCACAAGAGACCCAGTACTTC. Amino acid sequence: CASSISSAQETQYF.

As regards this clone: Sequence at one end of the junction differs from germline and may be a read error. This rearrangement joins TRBV30 to TRBJ1-2; D not certain. Germline V lookup: CDR1 GTSNPN, CDR2 SVGIG (reference sequence). The CDR3 extends over 13 amino acids. The CDR3 loop reads CAWSVQSIRLPLF. The CDR3 nucleotides are TGTGCCTGGAGTGTACAAAGTATAAGGCTCCCCCTCTTC.

This rearrangement joins TRBV11-2 to TRBJ2-5, with unresolved D. Germline V gene sequence: CDR1 SGHAT, CDR2 FQNNGV. Trimming took 5 bases from V and 5 from J, leaving 18 bases between them. CDR3 length: 15 residues. The CDR3 reads CASSPDSGVWETQYF. The CDR3 coding sequence is TGTGCCAGCAGCCCAGATAGTGGGGTTTGGGAGACCCAGTACTTC.

CDR3 nucleotides: TGTGCCAGCTCACCGCAAACGGCAAAATCATACGAGCAGTACTTC. It encodes CASSPQTAKSYEQYF. The chain links TRBV18 to TRBJ2-7; D gene ambiguous. The CDR3 extends over 15 amino acids. Germline assignment: CDR1 KGHSH and CDR2 LQKENI. V lost 3 bases to trimming and J lost 4 bases, with 16 bases between them.

The chain is built from TRBV29-1 and TRBJ1-1; 11 bases agree with TRBD1. This CDR3 has 14 residues. Germline V lookup: CDR1 SQVTM, CDR2 ANQGSEA. Trimming at V came to 8 bases and at J to 5 bases, leaving 10 bases not matched to a gene. This CDR3 is CSTEDRGLGTEAFF. The CDR3 DNA is TGCAGCACAGAGGACAGGGGGCTGGGGACTGAAGCTTTCTTT.

This clone was observed once. The chain uses TRBV4-2 and TRBJ1-1; possibly TRBD1 for D (6 bases). CDR3 length: 16 amino acids. Germline CDR1 reads LGHNA; CDR2 reads YNFKEQ. V gave up 0 bases and J gave up 0 bases, with 11 bases separating them. The chain's CDR3 is CASSQEGGPVNTEAFF. The CDR3 nucleotides read TGTGCCAGCAGCCAAGAAGGGGGGCCGGTGAACACTGAAGCTTTCTTT.